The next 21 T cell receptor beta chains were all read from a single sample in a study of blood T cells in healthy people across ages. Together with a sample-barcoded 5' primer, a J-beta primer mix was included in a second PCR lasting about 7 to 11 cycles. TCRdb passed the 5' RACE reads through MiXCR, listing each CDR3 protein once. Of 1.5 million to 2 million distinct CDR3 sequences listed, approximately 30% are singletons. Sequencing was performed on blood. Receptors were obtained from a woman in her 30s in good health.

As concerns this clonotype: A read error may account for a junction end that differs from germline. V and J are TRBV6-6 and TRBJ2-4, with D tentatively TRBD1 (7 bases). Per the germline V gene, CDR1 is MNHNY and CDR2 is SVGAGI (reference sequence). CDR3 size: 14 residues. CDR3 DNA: TGTGCCAGCAGTTACGTCCAGGGGGGAGACGAGCAGTACTTT. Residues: CASSYVQGGDEQYF.

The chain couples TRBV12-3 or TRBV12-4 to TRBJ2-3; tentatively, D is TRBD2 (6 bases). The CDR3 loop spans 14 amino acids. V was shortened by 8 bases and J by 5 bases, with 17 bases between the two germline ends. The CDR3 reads CASCPSALEDTQYF. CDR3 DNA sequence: TGTGCCAGCTGTCCTAGCGCGTTAGAAGATACGCAGTATTTT.

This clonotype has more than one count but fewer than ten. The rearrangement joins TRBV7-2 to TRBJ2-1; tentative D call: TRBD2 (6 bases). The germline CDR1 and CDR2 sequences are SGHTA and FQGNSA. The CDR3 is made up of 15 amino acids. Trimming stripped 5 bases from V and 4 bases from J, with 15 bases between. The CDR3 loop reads CASSHSGYLYNEQFF. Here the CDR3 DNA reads TGTGCCAGCAGCCACAGCGGGTATCTTTACAATGAGCAGTTCTTC. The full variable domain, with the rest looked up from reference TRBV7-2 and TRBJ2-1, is GAGVSQSPSNKVTEKGKDVELRCDPISGHTALYWYRQSLGQGLEFLIYFQGNSAPDKSGLPSDRFSAERTGGSVSTLTIQRTQQEDSAVYLCASSHSGYLYNEQFFGPGTRLTVL.

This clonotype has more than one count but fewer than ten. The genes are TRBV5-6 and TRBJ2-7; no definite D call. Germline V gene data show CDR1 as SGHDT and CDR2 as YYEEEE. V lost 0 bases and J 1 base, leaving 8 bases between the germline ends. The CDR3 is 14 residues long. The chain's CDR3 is CASSLEVMSYEQYF. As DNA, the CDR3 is TGTGCCAGCAGCTTGGAAGTCATGTCCTACGAGCAGTACTTC.

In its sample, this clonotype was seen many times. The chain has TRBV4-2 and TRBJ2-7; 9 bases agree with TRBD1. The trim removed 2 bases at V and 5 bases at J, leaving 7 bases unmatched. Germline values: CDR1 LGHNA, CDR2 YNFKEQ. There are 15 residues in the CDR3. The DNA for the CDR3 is TGTGCCAGCAGCCAAAGTGAGGGACAGGGTGACGAGCAGTACTTC. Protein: CASSQSEGQGDEQYF.

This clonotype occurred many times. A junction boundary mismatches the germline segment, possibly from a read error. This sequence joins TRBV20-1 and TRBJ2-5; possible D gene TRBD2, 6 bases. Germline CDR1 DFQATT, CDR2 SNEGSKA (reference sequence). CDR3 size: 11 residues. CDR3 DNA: TGCAGTTCTAGCGTACAAGAGACCCAGTACTTC. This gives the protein CSSSVQETQYF.

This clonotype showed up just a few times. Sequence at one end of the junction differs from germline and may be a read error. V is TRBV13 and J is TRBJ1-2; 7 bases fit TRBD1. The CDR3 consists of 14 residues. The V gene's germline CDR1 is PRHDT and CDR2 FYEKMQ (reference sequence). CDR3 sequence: CASSSTGNFDGYTF. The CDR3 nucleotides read TGCGCCAGCAGCTCGACAGGGAATTTCGATGGCTACACCTTC.

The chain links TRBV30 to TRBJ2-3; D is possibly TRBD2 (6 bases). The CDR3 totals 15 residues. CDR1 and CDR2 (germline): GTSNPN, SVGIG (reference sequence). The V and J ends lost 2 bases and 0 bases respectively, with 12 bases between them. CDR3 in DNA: TGTGCCTGGAGTAAGACGGGAGCTAGCACAGATACGCAGTATTTT. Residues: CAWSKTGASTDTQYF.

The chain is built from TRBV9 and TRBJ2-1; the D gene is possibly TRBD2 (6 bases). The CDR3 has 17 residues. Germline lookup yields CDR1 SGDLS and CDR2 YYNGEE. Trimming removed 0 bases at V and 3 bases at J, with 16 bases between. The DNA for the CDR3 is TGTGCCAGCAGCGTAGGTTTTTGGGGACTTAACTACAATGAGCAGTTCTTC. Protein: CASSVGFWGLNYNEQFF.

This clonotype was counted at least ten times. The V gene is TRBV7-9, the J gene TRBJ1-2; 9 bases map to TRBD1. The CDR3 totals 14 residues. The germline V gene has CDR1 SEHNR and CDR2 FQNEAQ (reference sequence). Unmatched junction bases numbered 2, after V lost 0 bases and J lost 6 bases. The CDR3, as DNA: TGTGCCAGCAGCTTAGCCGGGACAGGGCATGGCTACACCTTC. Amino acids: CASSLAGTGHGYTF.

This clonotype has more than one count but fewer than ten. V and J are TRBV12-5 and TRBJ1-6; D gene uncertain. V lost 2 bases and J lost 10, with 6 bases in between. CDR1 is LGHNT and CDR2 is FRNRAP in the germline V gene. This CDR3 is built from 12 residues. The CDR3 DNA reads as TGTGCTAGTGGTTTGAAGGAATCACCCCTCCACTTT. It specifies CASGLKESPLHF.

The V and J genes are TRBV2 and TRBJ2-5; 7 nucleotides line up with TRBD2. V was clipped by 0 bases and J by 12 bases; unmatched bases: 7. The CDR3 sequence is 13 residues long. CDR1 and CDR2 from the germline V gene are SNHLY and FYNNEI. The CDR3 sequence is CASSEARLAVKYF. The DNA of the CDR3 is TGTGCCAGCAGTGAAGCTCGGCTAGCGGTTAAGTACTTC.

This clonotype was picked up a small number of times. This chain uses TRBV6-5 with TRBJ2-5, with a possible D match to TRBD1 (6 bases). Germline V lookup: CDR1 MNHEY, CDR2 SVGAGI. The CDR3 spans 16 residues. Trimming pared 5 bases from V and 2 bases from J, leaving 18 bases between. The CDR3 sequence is CASSRTVPGGQETQYF. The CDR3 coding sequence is TGTGCCAGCAGTCGGACAGTACCTGGGGGACAAGAGACCCAGTACTTC.

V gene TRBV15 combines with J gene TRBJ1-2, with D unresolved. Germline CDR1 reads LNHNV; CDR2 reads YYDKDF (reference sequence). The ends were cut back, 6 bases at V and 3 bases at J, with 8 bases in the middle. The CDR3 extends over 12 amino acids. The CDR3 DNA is TGTGCCACCAGTGAAGCCGACTATGGCTACACCTTC. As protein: CATSEADYGYTF.

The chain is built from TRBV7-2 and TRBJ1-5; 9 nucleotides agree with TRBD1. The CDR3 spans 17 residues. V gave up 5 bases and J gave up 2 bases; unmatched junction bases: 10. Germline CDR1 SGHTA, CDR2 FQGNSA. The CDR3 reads CASSLGTGNRGNQPQHF. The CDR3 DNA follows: TGTGCCAGCAGCCTCGGGACAGGGAACCGCGGCAATCAGCCCCAGCATTTT. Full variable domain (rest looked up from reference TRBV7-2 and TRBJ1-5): GAGVSQSPSNKVTEKGKDVELRCDPISGHTALYWYRQSLGQGLEFLIYFQGNSAPDKSGLPSDRFSAERTGGSVSTLTIQRTQQEDSAVYLCASSLGTGNRGNQPQHFGDGTRLSIL.

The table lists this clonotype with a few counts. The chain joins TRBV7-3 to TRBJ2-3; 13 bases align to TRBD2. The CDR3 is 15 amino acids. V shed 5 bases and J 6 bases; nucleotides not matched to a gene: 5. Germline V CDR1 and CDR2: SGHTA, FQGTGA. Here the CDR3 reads CASSPSGLAGDTQYF. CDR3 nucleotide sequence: TGTGCCAGCAGCCCATCGGGACTAGCGGGGGATACGCAGTATTTT. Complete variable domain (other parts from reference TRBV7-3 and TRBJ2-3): GAGVSQTPSNKVTEKGKYVELRCDPISGHTALYWYRQSLGQGPEFLIYFQGTGAADDSGLPNDRFFAVRPEGSVSTLKIQRTERGDSAVYLCASSPSGLAGDTQYFGPGTRLTVL.

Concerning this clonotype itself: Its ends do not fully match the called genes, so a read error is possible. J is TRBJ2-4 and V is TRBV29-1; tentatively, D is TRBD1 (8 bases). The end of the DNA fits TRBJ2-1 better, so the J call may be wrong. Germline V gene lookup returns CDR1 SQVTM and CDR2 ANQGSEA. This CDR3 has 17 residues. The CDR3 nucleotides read TGCAGCGTTAAAGATCCCCACACAGGGGGGGACAAAAACATTCAGTTCTTC. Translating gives CSVKDPHTGGDKNIQFF.

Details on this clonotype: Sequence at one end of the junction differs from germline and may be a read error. The CDR3: CASSFRETYEQDF. In nucleotides, the CDR3 is TGTGCCAGCAGTTTCCGGGAGACCTACGAGCAGGACTTC. This chain links TRBV12-3 or TRBV12-4 with TRBJ2-1; D might be TRBD2 (6 bases). The CDR3 is 13 residues long.

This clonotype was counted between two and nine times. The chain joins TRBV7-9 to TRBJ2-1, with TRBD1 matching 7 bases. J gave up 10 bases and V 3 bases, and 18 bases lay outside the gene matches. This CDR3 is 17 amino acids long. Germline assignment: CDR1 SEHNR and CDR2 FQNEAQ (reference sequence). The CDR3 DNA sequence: TGTGCCAGCAGCTTTGGGGGAGAGGAAGGGGGCTCCTACGAGCAGTTCTTC. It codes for CASSFGGEEGGSYEQFF.

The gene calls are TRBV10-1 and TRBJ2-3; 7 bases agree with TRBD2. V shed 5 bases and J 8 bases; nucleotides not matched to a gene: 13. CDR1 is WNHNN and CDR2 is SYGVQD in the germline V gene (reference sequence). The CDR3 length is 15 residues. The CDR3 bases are TGCGCCAGCAGTCCCGCGGGAGCGGCACCGCGTACGCAGTATTTT. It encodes CASSPAGAAPRTQYF.

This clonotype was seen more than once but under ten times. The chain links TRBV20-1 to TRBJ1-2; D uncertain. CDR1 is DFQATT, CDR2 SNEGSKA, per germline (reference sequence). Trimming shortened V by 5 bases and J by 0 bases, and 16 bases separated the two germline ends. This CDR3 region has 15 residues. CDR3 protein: CSALARVEPNYGYTF. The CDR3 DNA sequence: TGCAGTGCTCTAGCGCGGGTAGAACCTAACTATGGCTACACCTTC.